The next 25 T cell receptor beta chains were all read from a single sample in a study of blood T cell repertoires in COVID-19. The assay was immunoSEQ multiplex PCR, and TCRdb's table has in-frame clones only and misses some. The sample has some 100,000 clones, more than 90% seen once. The material sequenced was peripheral blood. These receptors originate from a man between 65 and 80 years old with acute or convalescent COVID-19.

The rearrangement uses TRBV7-8 and TRBJ2-1, with TRBD2 matching over 7 bases. The germline gives CDR1 SGHVS, CDR2 FQNEAQ. The CDR3 contains 15 residues. J gave up 9 bases and V 5 bases, and 13 bases lay outside the gene matches. The CDR3 region is CASSPARLPGGEQFF. CDR3 nucleotides: TGTGCCAGCAGCCCCGCCAGACTTCCGGGGGGTGAGCAGTTCTTC.

This clone has a handful of counts. V gene TRBV7-2 combines with J gene TRBJ1-1, with D maybe TRBD1 (5 bases). This CDR3 comprises 14 residues. The V gene's germline CDR1 is SGHTA and CDR2 FQGNSA. V lost 0 bases and J 10 bases, leaving 15 bases between the germline ends. CDR3 sequence: CASSLAGLGLSAFF. CDR3 in DNA: TGTGCCAGCAGCTTAGCGGGGCTGGGACTATCAGCTTTCTTT.

This chain links TRBV5-4 with TRBJ2-1; 9 bases align to TRBD1. The CDR3 spans 16 residues. Trimming cost V 4 bases and J 4 bases; bases outside gene matches: 9. Germline CDR1 SGHNT, CDR2 YYREEE (reference sequence). The CDR3 region has the DNA TGTGCCAGCAGCAAACAGGGGGCTACGGGTTACAATGAGCAGTTCTTC. Protein: CASSKQGATGYNEQFF.

The chain has TRBV14 and TRBJ2-2; TRBD1 might be the D (6 bases). The V and J ends lost 4 bases and 4 bases respectively, with 10 bases between them. The CDR3 has 14 amino acids. In germline, CDR1 is SGHDN, CDR2 FVKESK. CDR3 residues: CASSPQGSTGELFF. The CDR3 coding sequence is TGTGCCAGCAGCCCACAGGGTTCCACCGGGGAGCTGTTTTTT. The full variable domain, with the rest looked up from reference TRBV14 and TRBJ2-2, is EAGVTQFPSHSVIEKGQTVTLRCDPISGHDNLYWYRRVMGKEIKFLLHFVKESKQDESGMPNNRFLAERTGGTYSTLKVQPAELEDSGVYFCASSPQGSTGELFFGEGSRLTVL.

The chain is built from TRBV5-4 and TRBJ2-2, with TRBD2 identical over 9 bases. Trimming took 8 bases from V and 6 from J; bases not matched to a gene: 5. The V gene's germline CDR1 is SGHNT and CDR2 YYREEE (reference sequence). This CDR3 has 13 residues. The CDR3 DNA is TGTGCCAGTAGCGGACTAGCGCCCGGGGAGCTGTTTTTT. This translates into CASSGLAPGELFF. Full variable domain (missing parts from reference TRBV5-4 and TRBJ2-2): ETGVTQSPTHLIKTRGQQVTLRCSSQSGHNTVSWYQQALGQGPQFIFQYYREEENGRGNFPPRFSGLQFPNYSSELNVNALELDDSALYLCASSGLAPGELFFGEGSRLTVL.

The chain has TRBV10-1 and TRBJ1-5, with 8 bases fitting TRBD1. CDR3 length: 15 amino acids. CDR1 is WNHNN and CDR2 is SYGVQD in the germline V gene (reference sequence). The ends lost 3 bases at V and 2 bases at J; junction bases unmatched: 3. CDR3 residues: CASSEPGQGNQPQHF. CDR3 bases: TGCGCCAGCAGTGAACCGGGACAGGGCAATCAGCCCCAGCATTTT.

The chain has TRBV29-1 and TRBJ2-5; 8 nucleotides match TRBD1. CDR1 and CDR2 (germline): SQVTM, ANQGSEA. The CDR3 has 20 residues. The J segment lost 0 bases and the V segment lost 3 bases, leaving 21 bases of the junction unmatched. Here the CDR3 reads CSVEGKANTWTGRYQETQYF. The DNA of the CDR3 is TGCAGCGTTGAGGGAAAGGCAAACACGTGGACAGGGCGGTACCAAGAGACCCAGTACTTC. Full variable domain (missing parts from reference TRBV29-1 and TRBJ2-5): SAVISQKPSRDICQRGTSLTIQCQVDSQVTMMFWYRQQPGQSLTLIATANQGSEATYESGFVIDKFPISRPNLTFSTLTVSNMSPEDSSIYLCSVEGKANTWTGRYQETQYFGPGTRLLVL.

This clone was found once. The rearrangement uses TRBV6-4 and TRBJ2-1; 11 bases align to TRBD1. The length of the CDR3 is 15 residues. The V segment lost 6 bases and the J segment 9 bases; nucleotides outside the gene matches: 10. Germline assignment: CDR1 MRHNA and CDR2 SNTAGT. The CDR3 here is CASSLDRGRRGEQFF. The CDR3 DNA follows: TGTGCCAGCAGCCTGGACAGGGGGCGGAGGGGTGAGCAGTTCTTC.

V gene TRBV6-6 combines with J gene TRBJ2-1; D perhaps matches TRBD1 (6 bases). Germline CDR1 is MNHNY and CDR2 is SVGAGI (reference sequence). This CDR3 is built from 15 residues. Between the trimmed V and J ends, which lost 6 bases and 4 bases, there was a span of 16 bases. Written as DNA, the CDR3 is TGTGCCAGCAGCCTATCTAGGACAGTATACAATGAGCAGTTCTTC. Protein product: CASSLSRTVYNEQFF.

This clone has just a few counts. The V gene is TRBV7-9, the J gene TRBJ2-7; 11 bases are shared with TRBD1. Looked up from germline, CDR1 is SEHNR and CDR2 is FQNEAQ (reference sequence). The CDR3 is 14 residues long. The ends lost 8 bases at V and 5 bases at J; junction bases unmatched: 8. For the CDR3, the DNA is TGTGCCAGCTCACTAGGACAGGGGGCGAACGAGCAGTACTTC. Amino acids: CASSLGQGANEQYF. The full variable domain, rest sourced from reference TRBV7-9 and TRBJ2-7, is DTGVSQNPRHKITKRGQNVTFRCDPISEHNRLYWYRQTLGQGPEFLTYFQNEAQLEKSRLLSDRFSAERPKGSFSTLEIQRTEQGDSAMYLCASSLGQGANEQYFGPGTRLTVT.

The rearrangement joins TRBV11-2 to TRBJ1-1; 8 positions agree with TRBD1. V gave up 3 bases and J gave up 0 bases; unmatched junction bases: 6. Germline assignment: CDR1 SGHAT and CDR2 FQNNGV. The CDR3 length is 16 residues. The CDR3, as DNA: TGTGCCAGCAGCTTTAGGGACAGGTCCATGAACACTGAAGCTTTCTTT. Amino acids: CASSFRDRSMNTEAFF.

The chain links TRBV28 to TRBJ1-5; no firm D call. The germline CDR1 and CDR2 sequences are MDHEN and SYDVKM. V dropped 2 bases and J dropped 4 bases, with 6 bases sitting between them. This CDR3 has 13 residues. The CDR3, as DNA: TGTGCCAGCAGTTTAGTGAGTAATCAGCCCCAGCATTTT. Its protein product is CASSLVSNQPQHF.

The chain is built from TRBV6-5 and TRBJ2-2, with a possible D match to TRBD1 (6 bases). Trimming pared 6 bases from V and 5 bases from J, leaving 16 bases between. This CDR3 contains 15 residues. Germline CDR1 reads MNHEY; CDR2 reads SVGAGI. The CDR3 sequence: CASSRQVMRTGELFF. CDR3 nucleotides: TGTGCCAGCAGCCGACAGGTCATGAGGACCGGGGAGCTGTTTTTT.

The rearrangement joins TRBV13 to TRBJ2-7; D perhaps matches TRBD2 (6 bases). The CDR3 is 15 amino acids. The V gene's germline CDR1 is PRHDT and CDR2 FYEKMQ (reference sequence). The V gene lost 4 bases and the J gene lost 2 bases, with 15 bases spanning the gap. The CDR3 bases are TGTGCCAGCAGCTCCGGGGAGGAGGGCCCCTACGAGCAGTACTTC. It codes for CASSSGEEGPYEQYF.

The chain carries TRBV5-1 and TRBJ2-7; TRBD2 matches at 10 bases. In germline, CDR1 is SGHRS, CDR2 YFSETQ. The CDR3 totals 15 residues. J was trimmed by 3 bases and V by 2 bases; bases with no gene match: 5. The CDR3 here is CASSLELAGNYEQYF. CDR3 nucleotide sequence: TGCGCCAGCAGCTTAGAACTAGCGGGAAACTACGAGCAGTACTTC.

V is TRBV6-5 and J is TRBJ2-7, with 7 bases aligning to TRBD2. Germline V gives CDR1 MNHEY, CDR2 SVGAGI. V was pared by 2 bases and J by 2 bases, with 6 bases of the junction left unmatched. The CDR3 spans 15 residues. For the CDR3, the DNA is TGTGCCAGCAGTTACAGGGAGGGCCCGCCCTACGAGCAGTACTTC. Protein: CASSYREGPPYEQYF.

The chain has TRBV24-1 and TRBJ1-1; no definite D call. The CDR3 loop spans 11 amino acids. Looked up from germline, CDR1 is KGHDR and CDR2 is SFDVKD. Trimming removed 10 bases at V and 7 bases at J, with 12 bases between. Here the CDR3 reads CATSAGGEAFF. CDR3 in DNA: TGTGCCACTTCTGCGGGTGGTGAAGCTTTCTTT.

The genes are TRBV2 and TRBJ1-5; perhaps TRBD1 as D (5 bases). CDR1 is SNHLY and CDR2 is FYNNEI in the germline V gene. The ends were cut back, 8 bases at V and 4 bases at J, with 24 bases in the middle. The CDR3 has 17 residues. DNA for the CDR3: TGTGCCAGCTCCCACGGCTCGGGGGGTATATGGAATCAGCCCCAGCATTTT. This sequence encodes CASSHGSGGIWNQPQHF. Combining the CDR3 with reference TRBV2 and TRBJ1-5 gives the whole variable domain EPEVTQTPSHQVTQMGQEVILRCVPISNHLYFYWYRQILGQKVEFLVSFYNNEISEKSEIFDDQFSVERPDGSNFTLKIRSTKLEDSAMYFCASSHGSGGIWNQPQHFGDGTRLSIL.

The chain joins TRBV5-5 to TRBJ2-5; a possible D gene is TRBD2 (5 bases). Trimming took off 4 bases at V and 9 bases at J, with 19 bases between the two ends. This CDR3 contains 14 residues. CDR1 and CDR2 from the germline V gene are SGHKS and YYEKEE (reference sequence). CDR3 amino acids: CASSLDDGVTSQYF. CDR3 bases: TGTGCCAGCAGCCTGGACGACGGGGTGACGTCCCAGTACTTC.

In this sample, this clone turned up once. The chain carries TRBV24-1 and TRBJ2-2; no clear D. V dropped 1 base and J dropped 8 bases, with 4 bases sitting between them. The CDR3 totals 12 residues. Germline CDR1 KGHDR, CDR2 SFDVKD. The CDR3 region has the DNA TGTGCCACCAGTGATTTCGAGGGGGAGCTGTTTTTT. Protein: CATSDFEGELFF.

This clone turned up a few times. V usage is TRBV6-5 and J usage is TRBJ1-1; D is ambiguous. The CDR3 is made up of 13 amino acids. Germline V gene lookup returns CDR1 MNHEY and CDR2 SVGAGI. Trimming stripped 6 bases from V and 2 bases from J, with 10 bases between. The CDR3 region has the DNA TGTGCCAGCAGACCGTGGCAAAACACTGAAGCTTTCTTT. Translation gives CASRPWQNTEAFF.

This sequence joins TRBV5-1 and TRBJ1-2; 8 bases line up with TRBD1. The germline V gene encodes CDR1 SGHRS and CDR2 YFSETQ. The CDR3 consists of 14 residues. Losses at the gene ends were 3 bases for V and 8 bases for J; bases not matched to a gene: 9. DNA for the CDR3: TGCGCCAGCAGCTCCGGACAGGGCGGAGGCGGCTACACCTTC. This gives the protein CASSSGQGGGGYTF.

This chain uses TRBV6-5 with TRBJ1-4; the D gene is possibly TRBD1 (6 bases). Germline V CDR1 and CDR2: MNHEY, SVGAGI. The CDR3 is 14 amino acids. Deletions cut 6 bases from V and 8 bases from J, with 16 bases between. The CDR3 here is CASRTQGRSEKLFF. The CDR3 coding sequence is TGTGCCAGCAGAACACAGGGAAGAAGCGAAAAACTGTTTTTT.

The chain recombines TRBV28 with TRBJ2-7; 7 nucleotides agree with TRBD2. The germline V gene encodes CDR1 MDHEN and CDR2 SYDVKM. The CDR3 sequence is 15 residues long. Unmatched junction bases numbered 11, after V lost 6 bases and J lost 3 bases. The CDR3 spells CASRAGPREGYEQYF. The CDR3 DNA reads as TGTGCCAGCAGGGCTGGGCCGAGGGAGGGCTACGAGCAGTACTTC.

V usage is TRBV28 and J usage is TRBJ1-5; D call uncertain. This CDR3 region has 14 residues. From germline, CDR1 is MDHEN and CDR2 SYDVKM. V shed 6 bases and J shed 0 bases, with 9 bases lying between them. The CDR3 bases are TGTGCCAGCAGGCGAGATAGTAGCAATCAGCCCCAGCATTTT. This encodes CASRRDSSNQPQHF.